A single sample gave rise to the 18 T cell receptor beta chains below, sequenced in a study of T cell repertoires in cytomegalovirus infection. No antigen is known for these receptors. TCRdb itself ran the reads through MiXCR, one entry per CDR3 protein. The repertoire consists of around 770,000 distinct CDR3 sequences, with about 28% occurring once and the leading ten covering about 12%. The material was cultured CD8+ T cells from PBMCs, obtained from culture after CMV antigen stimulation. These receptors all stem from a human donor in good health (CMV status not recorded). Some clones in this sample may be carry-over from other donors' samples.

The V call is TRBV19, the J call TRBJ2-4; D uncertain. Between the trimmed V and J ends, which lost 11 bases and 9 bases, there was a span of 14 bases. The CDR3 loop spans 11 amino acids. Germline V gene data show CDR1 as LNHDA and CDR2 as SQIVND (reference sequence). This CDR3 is CAAGGGLIQYF. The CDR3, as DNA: TGTGCCGCCGGCGGTGGTCTCATTCAGTACTTC.

CDR3 DNA: TGTGCCAGCAGGTCGAACCAGCGGGGGGCCTACAATGAGCAGTTCTTC. Translation gives CASRSNQRGAYNEQFF. The chain couples TRBV27 to TRBJ2-1, with TRBD2 identical over 9 bases. The CDR3 has 16 amino acids. With 6 bases clipped from V and 2 bases from J, the junction kept 8 bases outside the gene matches. Germline CDR1 and CDR2: MNHEY and SMNVEV (reference sequence).

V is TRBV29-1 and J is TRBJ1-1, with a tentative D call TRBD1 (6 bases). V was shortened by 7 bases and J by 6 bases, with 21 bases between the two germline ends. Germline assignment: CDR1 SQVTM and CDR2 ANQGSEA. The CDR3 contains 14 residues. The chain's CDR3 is CSASRGPDAAEAFF. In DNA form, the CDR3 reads TGCAGCGCTTCGCGGGGGCCCGACGCGGCTGAAGCTTTCTTT.

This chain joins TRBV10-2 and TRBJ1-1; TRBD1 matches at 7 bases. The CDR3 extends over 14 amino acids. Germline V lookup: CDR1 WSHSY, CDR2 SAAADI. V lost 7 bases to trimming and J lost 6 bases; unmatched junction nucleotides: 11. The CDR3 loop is CASTLGVRGSEAFF. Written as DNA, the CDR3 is TGCGCCAGCACCCTGGGGGTCAGGGGGTCTGAAGCTTTCTTT.

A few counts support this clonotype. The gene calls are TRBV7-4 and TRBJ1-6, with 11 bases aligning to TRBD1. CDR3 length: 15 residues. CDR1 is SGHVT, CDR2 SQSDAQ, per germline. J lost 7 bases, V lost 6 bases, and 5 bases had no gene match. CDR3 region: CASSGTGGGNSPLHF. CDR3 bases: TGTGCCAGCAGTGGGACAGGGGGTGGAAATTCACCCCTCCACTTT.

The DNA for the CDR3 is TGTGCCAGCAGCTTCCGACTCTCCCAGGAGGTGAACACTGAAGCTTTCTTT. It encodes CASSFRLSQEVNTEAFF. V gene TRBV13 combines with J gene TRBJ1-1; D not resolved. Germline values: CDR1 PRHDT, CDR2 FYEKMQ (reference sequence). Deletions cut 3 bases from V and 0 bases from J, with 17 bases between. The CDR3 totals 17 residues.

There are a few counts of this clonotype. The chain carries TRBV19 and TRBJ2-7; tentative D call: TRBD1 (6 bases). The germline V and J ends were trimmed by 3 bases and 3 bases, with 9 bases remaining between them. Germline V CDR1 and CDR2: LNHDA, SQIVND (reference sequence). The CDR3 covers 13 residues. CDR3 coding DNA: TGTGCCAGTAGTATGGGGGCGGTCTACGAGCAGTACTTC. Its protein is CASSMGAVYEQYF.

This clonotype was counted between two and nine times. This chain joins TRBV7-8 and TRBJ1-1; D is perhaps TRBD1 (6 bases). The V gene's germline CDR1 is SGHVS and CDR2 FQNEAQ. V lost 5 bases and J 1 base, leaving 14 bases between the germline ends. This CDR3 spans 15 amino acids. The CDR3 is CASSLGVGANTEAFF. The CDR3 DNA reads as TGTGCCAGCAGCCTAGGGGTGGGGGCGAACACTGAAGCTTTCTTT.

The CDR3 spells CASSQSNYGYTF. Written as DNA, the CDR3 is TGTGCCAGCAGCCAATCCAACTATGGCTACACCTTC. The chain is built from TRBV9 and TRBJ1-2; D not certain. The CDR3 is 12 amino acids. The V gene's germline CDR1 is SGDLS and CDR2 YYNGEE. V was shortened by 4 bases and J by 2 bases, with 6 bases between the two germline ends.

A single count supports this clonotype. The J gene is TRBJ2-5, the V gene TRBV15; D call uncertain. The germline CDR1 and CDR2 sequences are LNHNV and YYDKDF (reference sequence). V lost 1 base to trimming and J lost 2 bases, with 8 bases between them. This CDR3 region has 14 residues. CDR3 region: CATSRAAYQETQYF. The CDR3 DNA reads TGTGCCACCAGCAGAGCTGCTTATCAAGAGACCCAGTACTTC.

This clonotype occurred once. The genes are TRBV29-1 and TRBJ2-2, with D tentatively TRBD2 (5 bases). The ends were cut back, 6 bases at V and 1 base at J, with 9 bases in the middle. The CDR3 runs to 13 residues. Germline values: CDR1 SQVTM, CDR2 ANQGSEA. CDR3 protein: CSVERENTGELFF. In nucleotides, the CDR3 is TGCAGCGTAGAACGGGAGAACACCGGGGAGCTGTTTTTT.

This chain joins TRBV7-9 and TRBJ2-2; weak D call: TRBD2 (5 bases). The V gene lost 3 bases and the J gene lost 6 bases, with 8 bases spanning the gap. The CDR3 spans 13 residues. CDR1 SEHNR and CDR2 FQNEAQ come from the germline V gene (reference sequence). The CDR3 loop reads CASSFRRSGELFF. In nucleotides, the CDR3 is TGTGCCAGCAGCTTCCGGAGGTCCGGGGAGCTGTTTTTT. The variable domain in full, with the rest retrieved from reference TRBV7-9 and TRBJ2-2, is DTGVSQNPRHKITKRGQNVTFRCDPISEHNRLYWYRQTLGQGPEFLTYFQNEAQLEKSRLLSDRFSAERPKGSFSTLEIQRTEQGDSAMYLCASSFRRSGELFFGEGSRLTVL.

Here the CDR3 DNA reads TGTGCCAGCAGCGTAGGGGCAGGGGGGCTGAACACTGAAGCTTTCTTT. Amino acids: CASSVGAGGLNTEAFF. The rearrangement joins TRBV9 to TRBJ1-1; the match to TRBD1 covers 7 bases. The CDR3 runs 16 residues. Germline V gives CDR1 SGDLS, CDR2 YYNGEE. Germline trimming cut 0 bases from V and 0 bases from J; bases unmatched to any gene: 5.

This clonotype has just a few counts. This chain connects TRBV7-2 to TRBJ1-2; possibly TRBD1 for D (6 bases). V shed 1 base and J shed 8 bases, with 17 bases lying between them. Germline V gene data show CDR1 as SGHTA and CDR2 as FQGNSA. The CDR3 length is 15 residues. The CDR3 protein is CASSLEGVGRGGYTF. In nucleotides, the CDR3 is TGTGCCAGCAGCTTAGAGGGGGTAGGGAGGGGAGGCTACACCTTC.

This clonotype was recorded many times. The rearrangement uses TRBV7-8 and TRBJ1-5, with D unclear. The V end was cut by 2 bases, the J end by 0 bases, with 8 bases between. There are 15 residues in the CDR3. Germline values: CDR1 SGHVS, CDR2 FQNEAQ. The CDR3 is CASSLRDYSNQPQHF. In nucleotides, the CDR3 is TGTGCCAGCAGCTTAAGGGATTATAGCAATCAGCCCCAGCATTTT.

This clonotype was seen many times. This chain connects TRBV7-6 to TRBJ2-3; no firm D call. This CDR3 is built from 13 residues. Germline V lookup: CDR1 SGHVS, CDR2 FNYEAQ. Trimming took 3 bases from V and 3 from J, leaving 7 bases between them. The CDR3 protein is CASSLVETDTQYF. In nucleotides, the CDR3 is TGTGCCAGCAGCTTGGTCGAAACAGATACGCAGTATTTT.

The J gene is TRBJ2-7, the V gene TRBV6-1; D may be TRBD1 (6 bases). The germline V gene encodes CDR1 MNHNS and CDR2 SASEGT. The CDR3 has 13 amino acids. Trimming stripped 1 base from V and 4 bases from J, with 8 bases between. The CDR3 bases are TGTGCCAGCAGTGAAGGGACAGCTTACGAGCAGTACGTC. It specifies CASSEGTAYEQYV.

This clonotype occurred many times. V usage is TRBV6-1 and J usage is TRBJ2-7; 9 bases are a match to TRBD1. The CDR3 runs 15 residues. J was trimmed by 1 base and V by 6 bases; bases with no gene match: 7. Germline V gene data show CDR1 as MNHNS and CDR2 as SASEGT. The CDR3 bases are TGTGCCAGCAGATTCCGGACAGGGGTTTCCTACGAGCAGTACTTC. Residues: CASRFRTGVSYEQYF.